A selection of T cell receptor beta chains follows, all from one sample in a study of blood T cell repertoires in COVID-19. TCRdb's copy holds only in-frame clones and misses some; the assay was immunoSEQ multiplex PCR. The profile covers about 200,000 clones, with 75% to 85% appearing a single time and over 10% taken by the ten largest. Source material: peripheral blood. All receptors derive from a human donor in a cohort sampled during active COVID-19. The conserved cysteine and the conserved F or W are not part of the CDR3 here.

J | V | CDR3
TRBJ2-1 | TRBV29-1 | STSRGLAGRGSYNEQF
TRBJ2-7 | TRBV10-3 | AISEGTGSYEQY
TRBJ2-2 | TRBV6-5 | ASNRGNTGELF
TRBJ1-1 | TRBV11-2 | ASSLVAGLTEAF
TRBJ2-2 | TRBV12-3/TRBV12-4 | ASSLRNTGELF
TRBJ2-7 | TRBV28 | ASSPHSGLGEEQY
TRBJ1-5 | TRBV6-5 | ASSLGGANQPQH
TRBJ1-1 | TRBV19 | ASSIQGEIGEAF
TRBJ1-2 | TRBV5-1 | ASSLRGAGAPPLDGYT
TRBJ1-2 | TRBV10-2 | ASNWGTGNYGYT
TRBJ2-2 | TRBV6-5 | ASSRDRLSGELF
TRBJ2-5 | TRBV7-2 | ASSLGQGHRETQY
TRBJ2-1 | TRBV5-1 | ASRRLAGNEQF
TRBJ2-1 | TRBV5-5 | ASSRDTSSYNEQF
TRBJ2-1 | TRBV28 | ASSLIPGRGLAVTYNEQF
TRBJ1-1 | TRBV19 | ASSYGQFGTEAF
TRBJ1-2 | TRBV7-2 | ASSLAGGLLWYGYT
TRBJ2-1 | TRBV5-1 | ASSPGQNYNEQF